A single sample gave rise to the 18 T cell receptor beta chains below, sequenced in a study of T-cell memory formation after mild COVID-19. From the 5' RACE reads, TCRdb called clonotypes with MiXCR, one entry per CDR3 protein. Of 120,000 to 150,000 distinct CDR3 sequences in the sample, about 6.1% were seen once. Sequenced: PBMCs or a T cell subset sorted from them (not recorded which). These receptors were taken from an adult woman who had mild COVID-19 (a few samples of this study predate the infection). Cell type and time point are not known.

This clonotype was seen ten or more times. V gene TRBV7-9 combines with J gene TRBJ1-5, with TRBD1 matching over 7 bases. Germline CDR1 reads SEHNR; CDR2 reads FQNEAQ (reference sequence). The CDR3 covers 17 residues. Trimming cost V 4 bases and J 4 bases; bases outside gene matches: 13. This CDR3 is CASSSNLGTARNQPQHF. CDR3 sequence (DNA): TGTGCCAGCAGCTCCAACTTAGGGACAGCCCGAAATCAGCCCCAGCATTTT.

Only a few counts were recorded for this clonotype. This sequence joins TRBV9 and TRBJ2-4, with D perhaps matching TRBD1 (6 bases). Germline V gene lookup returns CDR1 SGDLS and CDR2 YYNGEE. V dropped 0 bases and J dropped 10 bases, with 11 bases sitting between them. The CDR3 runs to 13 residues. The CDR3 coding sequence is TGTGCCAGCAGCGTAGGAACAGGGAGTATTCAGTACTTC. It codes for CASSVGTGSIQYF.

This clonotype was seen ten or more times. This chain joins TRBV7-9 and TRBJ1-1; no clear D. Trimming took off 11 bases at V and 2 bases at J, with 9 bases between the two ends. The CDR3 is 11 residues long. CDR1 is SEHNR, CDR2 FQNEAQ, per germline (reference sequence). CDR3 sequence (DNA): TGTGCCGGAGCCGATAACACTGAAGCTTTCTTT. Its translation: CAGADNTEAFF.

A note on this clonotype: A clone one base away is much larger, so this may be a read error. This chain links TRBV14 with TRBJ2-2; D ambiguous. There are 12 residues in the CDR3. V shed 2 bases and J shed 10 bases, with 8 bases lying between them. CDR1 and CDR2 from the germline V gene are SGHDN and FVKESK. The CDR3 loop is CASSQLWLELFF. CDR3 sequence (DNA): TGTGCCAGCAGCCAACTGTGGTTGGAGCTGTTTTTT.

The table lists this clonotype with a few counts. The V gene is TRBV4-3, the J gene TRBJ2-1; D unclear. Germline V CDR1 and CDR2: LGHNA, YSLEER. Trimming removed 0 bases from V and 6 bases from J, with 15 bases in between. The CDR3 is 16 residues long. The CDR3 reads CASSQELLPSLNEQFF. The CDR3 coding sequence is TGCGCCAGCAGCCAAGAACTACTACCCTCCCTCAATGAGCAGTTCTTC.

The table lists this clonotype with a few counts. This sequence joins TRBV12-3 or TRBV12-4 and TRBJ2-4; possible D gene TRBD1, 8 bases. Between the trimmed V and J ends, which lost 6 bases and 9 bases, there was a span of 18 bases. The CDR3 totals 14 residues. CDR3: CASSSGGQGAIQYF. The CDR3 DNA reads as TGTGCCAGCAGCTCGGGAGGACAGGGTGCCATTCAGTACTTC.

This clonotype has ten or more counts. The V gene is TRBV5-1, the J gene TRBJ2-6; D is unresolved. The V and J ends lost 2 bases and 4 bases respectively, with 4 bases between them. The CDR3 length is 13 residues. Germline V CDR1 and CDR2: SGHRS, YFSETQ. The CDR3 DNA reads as TGCGCCAGCAGCTTCGGAGGGGCCAACGTCCTGACTTTC. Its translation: CASSFGGANVLTF. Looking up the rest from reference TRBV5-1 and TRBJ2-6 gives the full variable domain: KAGVTQTPRYLIKTRGQQVTLSCSPISGHRSVSWYQQTPGQGLQFLFEYFSETQRNKGNFPGRFSGRQFSNSRSEMNVSTLELGDSALYLCASSFGGANVLTFGAGSRLTVL.

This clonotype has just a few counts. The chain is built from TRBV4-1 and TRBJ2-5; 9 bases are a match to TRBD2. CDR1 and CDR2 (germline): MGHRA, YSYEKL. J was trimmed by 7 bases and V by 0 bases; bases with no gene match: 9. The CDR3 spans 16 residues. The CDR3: CASSQDLAGGPVTQYF. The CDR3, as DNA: TGCGCCAGCAGCCAAGATTTGGCGGGGGGGCCTGTGACCCAGTACTTC.

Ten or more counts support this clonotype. The CDR3 is CASSLASRTGVTEAFF. CDR3 in DNA: TGCGCCAGCAGCTTGGCCTCAAGGACAGGGGTTACTGAAGCTTTCTTT. The chain couples TRBV5-1 to TRBJ1-1; TRBD1 agrees at 9 bases. V dropped 0 bases and J dropped 5; count of bases not matched to a gene: 8. Germline V gene data show CDR1 as SGHRS and CDR2 as YFSETQ. This CDR3 comprises 16 residues. Filled out from reference TRBV5-1 and TRBJ1-1, the complete variable domain reads KAGVTQTPRYLIKTRGQQVTLSCSPISGHRSVSWYQQTPGQGLQFLFEYFSETQRNKGNFPGRFSGRQFSNSRSEMNVSTLELGDSALYLCASSLASRTGVTEAFFGQGTRLTVV.

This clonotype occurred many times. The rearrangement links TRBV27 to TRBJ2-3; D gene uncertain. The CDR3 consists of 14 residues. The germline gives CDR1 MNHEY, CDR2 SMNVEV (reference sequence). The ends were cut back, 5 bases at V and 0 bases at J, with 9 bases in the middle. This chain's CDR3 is CASSPNHSTDTQYF. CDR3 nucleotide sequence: TGTGCCAGCAGTCCCAATCACAGCACAGATACGCAGTATTTT.

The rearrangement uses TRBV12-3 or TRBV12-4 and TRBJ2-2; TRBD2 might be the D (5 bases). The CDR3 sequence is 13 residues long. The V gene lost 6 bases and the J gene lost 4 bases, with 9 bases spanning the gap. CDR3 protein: CASRPTSTGELFF. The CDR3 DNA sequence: TGTGCCAGCAGACCAACTAGCACCGGGGAGCTGTTTTTT.

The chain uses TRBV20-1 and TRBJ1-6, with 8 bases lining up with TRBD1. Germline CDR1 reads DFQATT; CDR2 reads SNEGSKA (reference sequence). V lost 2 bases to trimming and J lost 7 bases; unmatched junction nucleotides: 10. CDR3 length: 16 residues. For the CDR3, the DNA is TGCAGTGCTAGAAAGGGCGGGACAGGCTTAAATTCACCCCTCCACTTT. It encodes CSARKGGTGLNSPLHF.

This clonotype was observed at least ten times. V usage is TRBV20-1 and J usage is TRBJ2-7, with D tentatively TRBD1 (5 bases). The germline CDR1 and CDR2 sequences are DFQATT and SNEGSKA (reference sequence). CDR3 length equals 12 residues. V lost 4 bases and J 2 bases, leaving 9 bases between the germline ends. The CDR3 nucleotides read TGCAGTGCTACAGGGTTTGCCTACGAGCAGTACTTC. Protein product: CSATGFAYEQYF.

CDR3 nucleotide sequence: TGTGCCTTGAATTTGATTTCTTCCTACAATGAGCAGTTCTTC. Its protein product is CALNLISSYNEQFF. The gene calls are TRBV30 and TRBJ2-1; no firm D call. In germline, CDR1 is GTSNPN, CDR2 SVGIG (reference sequence). CDR3 length equals 14 residues. V lost 7 bases and J lost 1, with 14 bases in between.

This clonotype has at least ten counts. CDR3 region: CASMGQEETQYF. The CDR3 DNA reads as TGCGCCAGCATGGGACAGGAAGAGACCCAGTACTTC. The rearrangement joins TRBV5-1 to TRBJ2-5; 8 bases are shared with TRBD1. J gave up 3 bases and V 6 bases, and 1 base lay outside the gene matches. CDR3 size: 12 residues. Germline values: CDR1 SGHRS, CDR2 YFSETQ.

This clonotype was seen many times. This CDR3 reads CASSLDRGKEAGETQYF. The DNA for the CDR3 is TGTGCCAGCAGTTTAGACCGGGGGAAGGAGGCAGGAGAGACCCAGTACTTC. The V call is TRBV12-3 or TRBV12-4, the J call TRBJ2-5, with D tentatively TRBD2 (6 bases). CDR3 length equals 17 residues. The V end was cut by 1 base, the J end by 4 bases, with 19 bases between.

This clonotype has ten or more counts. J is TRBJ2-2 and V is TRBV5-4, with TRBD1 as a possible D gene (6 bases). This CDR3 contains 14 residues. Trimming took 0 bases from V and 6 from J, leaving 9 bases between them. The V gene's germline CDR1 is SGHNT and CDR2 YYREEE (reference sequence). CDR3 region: CASSLAAGAGELFF. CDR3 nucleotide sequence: TGTGCCAGCAGCTTGGCCGCAGGGGCCGGGGAGCTGTTTTTT.

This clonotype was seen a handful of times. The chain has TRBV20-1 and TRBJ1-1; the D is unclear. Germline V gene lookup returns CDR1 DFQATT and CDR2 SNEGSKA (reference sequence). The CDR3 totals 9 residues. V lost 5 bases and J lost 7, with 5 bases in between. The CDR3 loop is CSAAGEAFF. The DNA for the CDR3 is TGCAGTGCTGCCGGTGAAGCTTTCTTT.